These 31 T cell receptor beta chains came from one sample sequenced in a study of blood T cell repertoires in COVID-19. Repertoires were generated with immunoSEQ multiplex PCR, while TCRdb's copy carries only in-frame clones and drops some. The sample lists 200,000 to 250,000 clones, about 88% occurring once. The source material was PBMCs or T cells enriched from blood (not recorded which). These receptors originate from a woman aged 45-65 years who had recovered from COVID-19.

The sample holds one count of this clone. The rearrangement uses TRBV2 and TRBJ2-7, with D maybe TRBD1 (6 bases). CDR3 length: 13 residues. The V gene's germline CDR1 is SNHLY and CDR2 FYNNEI. The V gene lost 5 bases and the J gene lost 2 bases, with 10 bases spanning the gap. CDR3 loop: CASSRDTPYEQYF. CDR3 nucleotides: TGTGCCAGCAGTAGGGACACCCCCTACGAGCAGTACTTC.

This clone has a single count. The rearrangement links TRBV6-5 to TRBJ1-1, with D hard to call. The CDR3 runs to 10 residues. With 8 bases removed from V and 7 bases from J, the gap between germline ends came to 8 bases. Germline-derived CDR1 and CDR2 are MNHEY and SVGAGI. CDR3 in amino acids: CASGRGEAFF. Written as DNA, the CDR3 is TGTGCCAGCGGGCGGGGTGAAGCTTTCTTT.

The chain recombines TRBV25-1 with TRBJ1-1, with D possibly TRBD1 on 6 matching bases. The CDR3 is 12 residues long. Germline V gene data show CDR1 as MGHDK and CDR2 as SYGVNS. With 10 bases removed from V and 7 bases from J, the gap between germline ends came to 16 bases. In DNA, the CDR3 is TGTGCCACTCAACAGGGAGTACTTGAAGCTTTCTTT. Translating it yields CATQQGVLEAFF.

This clone was observed a handful of times. The J gene is TRBJ2-7, the V gene TRBV27; D is uncertain. The CDR3 length is 13 residues. Trimming removed 6 bases from V and 0 bases from J, with 9 bases in between. Germline CDR1 and CDR2: MNHEY and SMNVEV (reference sequence). As DNA, the CDR3 is TGTGCCAGCAGCAATGCGGACTCCTACGAGCAGTACTTC. This encodes CASSNADSYEQYF.

V is TRBV5-1 and J is TRBJ2-3, with no clear D. Trimming took 2 bases from V and 0 from J, leaving 10 bases between them. This CDR3 comprises 15 residues. CDR1 and CDR2 from the germline V gene are SGHRS and YFSETQ. For the CDR3, the DNA is TGCGCCAGCAGCTTCGACTCCTCTAGCACAGATACGCAGTATTTT. It codes for CASSFDSSSTDTQYF.

The chain links TRBV4-3 to TRBJ2-3; 13 bases are shared with TRBD2. Germline trimming cut 1 base from V and 4 bases from J; bases unmatched to any gene: 5. CDR3 length: 17 residues. CDR1 and CDR2 (germline): LGHNA, YSLEER. The CDR3 DNA reads as TGCGCCAGCAGCCAAGGCGCCGGACTAGCGGGAGCAGATACGCAGTATTTT. Its protein product is CASSQGAGLAGADTQYF.

The rearrangement joins TRBV9 to TRBJ2-1, with 8 bases fitting TRBD1. Germline assignment: CDR1 SGDLS and CDR2 YYNGEE. The junction had 6 bases not matched to a gene; V was cut back by 6 bases and J by 1 base. The CDR3 spans 15 residues. Here the CDR3 reads CASTVGQGSYNEQFF. The CDR3 bases are TGTGCCAGCACGGTAGGACAGGGTTCCTACAATGAGCAGTTCTTC.

This chain joins TRBV27 and TRBJ2-3, with D unresolved. The germline V gene encodes CDR1 MNHEY and CDR2 SMNVEV (reference sequence). The CDR3 contains 15 residues. Trimming removed 6 bases at V and 2 bases at J, with 15 bases between. In nucleotides, the CDR3 is TGTGCCAGCAGCCCTTTTCTTGCGGCCACAGATACGCAGTATTTT. Its protein is CASSPFLAATDTQYF.

The rearrangement uses TRBV10-3 and TRBJ2-5; 10 bases match TRBD2. Germline V lookup: CDR1 ENHRY, CDR2 SYGVKD. Trimming cost V 0 bases and J 0 bases; bases outside gene matches: 7. CDR3 length: 18 residues. CDR3 sequence reads: CAISESGASGRYQETQYF. The CDR3 DNA follows: TGTGCCATCAGTGAGTCCGGGGCTAGCGGGAGATACCAAGAGACCCAGTACTTC.

The chain couples TRBV28 to TRBJ1-5; 7 bases line up with TRBD1. Germline CDR1 and CDR2: MDHEN and SYDVKM. The CDR3 contains 16 residues. V gave up 0 bases and J gave up 6 bases; unmatched junction bases: 8. CDR3 in DNA: TGTGCCAGCAGTTTATGGAGGGGGCAGGGAGGTCAGCCCCAGCATTTT. Residues: CASSLWRGQGGQPQHF.

The chain combines TRBV2 with TRBJ2-7, with TRBD2 matching over 8 bases. The V gene end was trimmed by 8 bases and the J gene end by 4 bases; junction bases not matched to a gene: 10. Germline V gene lookup returns CDR1 SNHLY and CDR2 FYNNEI. The CDR3 spans 14 residues. The CDR3 coding sequence is TGTGCCAGCTGGCCAGGACTAGCTTTTTACGAGCAGTACTTC. Its protein product is CASWPGLAFYEQYF.

The chain is built from TRBV3-1 (or the pseudogene TRBV3-2) and TRBJ2-5; 10 bases align to TRBD2. V gave up 6 bases and J gave up 12 bases; unmatched junction bases: 10. This CDR3 contains 13 residues. The germline CDR1 and CDR2 sequences are LGHDT and YNNKEL (reference sequence). The CDR3 DNA is TGTGCCAGCAGGAGGACTAGCGGTCCTCCAAAGTACTTC. It codes for CASRRTSGPPKYF.

This chain joins TRBV2 and TRBJ1-1; a possible D gene is TRBD1 (5 bases). Trimming removed 8 bases from V and 0 bases from J, with 10 bases in between. This CDR3 comprises 13 residues. Germline V CDR1 and CDR2: SNHLY, FYNNEI. The CDR3 DNA sequence: TGTGCCAGCGTCAGGGCCATGAACACTGAAGCTTTCTTT. This gives the protein CASVRAMNTEAFF.

The chain is built from TRBV19 and TRBJ1-1; TRBD1 is a possible D gene (5 bases). Looked up from germline, CDR1 is LNHDA and CDR2 is SQIVND (reference sequence). The CDR3 covers 15 residues. The V gene lost 5 bases and the J gene lost 4 bases, with 17 bases spanning the gap. The CDR3 protein is CASSPRFAQGTEAFF. Written as DNA, the CDR3 is TGTGCCAGTAGTCCCCGGTTCGCCCAGGGCACTGAAGCTTTCTTT.

This chain links TRBV18 with TRBJ2-7; 9 nucleotides match TRBD2. Germline lookup yields CDR1 KGHSH and CDR2 LQKENI. The CDR3 consists of 14 residues. V was clipped by 1 base and J by 6 bases; unmatched bases: 4. CDR3: CASSPLSREGEQYF. The CDR3 DNA reads TGTGCCAGCTCACCACTATCGCGGGAGGGCGAGCAGTACTTC. The full variable domain, in which reference TRBV18 and TRBJ2-7 provide the parts outside the CDR3, is NAGVMQNPRHLVRRRGQEARLRCSPMKGHSHVYWYRQLPEEGLKFMVYLQKENIIDESGMPKERFSAEFPKEGPSILRIQQVVRGDSAAYFCASSPLSREGEQYFGPGTRLTVT.

The genes are TRBV5-1 and TRBJ1-5; D ambiguous. The CDR3 contains 16 residues. Germline V CDR1 and CDR2: SGHRS, YFSETQ. V was pared by 2 bases and J by 4 bases, with 16 bases between. CDR3 loop: CASSFGEGVGNQPQHF. The CDR3 DNA sequence: TGCGCCAGCAGCTTCGGGGAGGGAGTGGGAAATCAGCCCCAGCATTTT. The full variable domain, with the rest looked up from reference TRBV5-1 and TRBJ1-5, is KAGVTQTPRYLIKTRGQQVTLSCSPISGHRSVSWYQQTPGQGLQFLFEYFSETQRNKGNFPGRFSGRQFSNSRSEMNVSTLELGDSALYLCASSFGEGVGNQPQHFGDGTRLSIL.

The J gene is TRBJ1-2, the V gene TRBV29-1, with D possibly being TRBD1 (5 bases). The CDR3 length is 13 residues. With 7 bases removed from V and 3 bases from J, the gap between germline ends came to 15 bases. The germline V gene encodes CDR1 SQVTM and CDR2 ANQGSEA. The DNA of the CDR3 is TGCAGCGACCTGTCTGCAGGGCACTATGGCTACACCTTC. It translates to CSDLSAGHYGYTF.

The rearrangement uses TRBV6-5 and TRBJ1-5; D unresolved. This CDR3 is 14 amino acids long. Deletions cut 6 bases from V and 2 bases from J, with 11 bases between. The germline V gene encodes CDR1 MNHEY and CDR2 SVGAGI. The CDR3 protein is CASSRGRGNQPQHF. Here the CDR3 DNA reads TGTGCCAGCAGCCGCGGGCGTGGCAATCAGCCCCAGCATTTT.

The chain links TRBV5-6 to TRBJ2-1, with D possibly TRBD2 on 6 matching bases. The length of the CDR3 is 17 residues. Germline CDR1 SGHDT, CDR2 YYEEEE. V shed 1 base and J shed 6 bases, with 20 bases lying between them. The CDR3 nucleotides are TGTGCCAGCAGCTTGTTGACGGACTTTCTGGGAGGCAATGAGCAGTTCTTC. This codes for CASSLLTDFLGGNEQFF.

V usage is TRBV5-4 and J usage is TRBJ1-2; 10 nucleotides line up with TRBD1. The V gene's germline CDR1 is SGHNT and CDR2 YYREEE (reference sequence). This CDR3 is 15 amino acids long. V lost 4 bases and J lost 5; bases outside the gene matches: 8. CDR3 residues: CASSVDRGPLYGYTF. The CDR3 coding sequence is TGTGCCAGCAGCGTCGACAGGGGGCCCCTGTATGGCTACACCTTC.

The DNA for the CDR3 is TGTGCCAGCAGCCCCAAGCTGGCTAGCGGGGATAATGAGCAGTTCTTC. This encodes CASSPKLASGDNEQFF. This rearrangement joins TRBV3-1 (or the pseudogene TRBV3-2) to TRBJ2-1; 9 positions agree with TRBD2. Germline V gene data show CDR1 as LGHDT and CDR2 as YNNKEL (reference sequence). J was trimmed by 7 bases and V by 4 bases; bases with no gene match: 11. CDR3 length equals 16 residues.

The CDR3, as DNA: TGTGCCAGCAAAGAACCCGAGGGATTTAGCAATCAGCCCCAGCATTTT. This gives the protein CASKEPEGFSNQPQHF. The chain combines TRBV28 with TRBJ1-5; D not certain. The germline CDR1 and CDR2 sequences are MDHEN and SYDVKM. CDR3 length equals 16 residues. V shed 7 bases and J shed 0 bases, with 16 bases lying between them. The variable domain in full, with the rest retrieved from reference TRBV28 and TRBJ1-5, is DVKVTQSSRYLVKRTGEKVFLECVQDMDHENMFWYRQDPGLGLRLIYFSYDVKMKEKGDIPEGYSVSREKKERFSLILESASTNQTSMYLCASKEPEGFSNQPQHFGDGTRLSIL.

The chain employs TRBV10-3 and TRBJ2-2; D call uncertain. Deletions cut 6 bases from V and 1 base from J, with 12 bases between. Germline V lookup: CDR1 ENHRY, CDR2 SYGVKD. This CDR3 region has 15 residues. The CDR3 sequence: CAISDQGGNTGELFF. The CDR3 coding sequence is TGTGCCATCAGCGACCAAGGCGGGAACACCGGGGAGCTGTTTTTT.

The chain couples TRBV5-4 to TRBJ2-2; TRBD2 matches 12 bases. The CDR3 loop spans 16 amino acids. J lost 4 bases, V lost 4 bases, and 5 bases had no gene match. Germline loops: CDR1 SGHNT, CDR2 YYREEE (reference sequence). The CDR3 loop is CASSQASGRGTGELFF. Here the CDR3 DNA reads TGTGCCAGCAGCCAAGCTAGCGGGAGGGGCACCGGGGAGCTGTTTTTT. Full variable domain (outside the CDR3, taken from reference TRBV5-4 and TRBJ2-2): ETGVTQSPTHLIKTRGQQVTLRCSSQSGHNTVSWYQQALGQGPQFIFQYYREEENGRGNFPPRFSGLQFPNYSSELNVNALELDDSALYLCASSQASGRGTGELFFGEGSRLTVL.

V usage is TRBV29-1 and J usage is TRBJ1-1, with TRBD1 matching over 7 bases. The CDR3 has 13 residues. The V gene's germline CDR1 is SQVTM and CDR2 ANQGSEA. V dropped 4 bases and J dropped 7; count of bases not matched to a gene: 9. The CDR3 loop is CSVVTWTGREAFF. In DNA, the CDR3 is TGCAGCGTTGTTACGTGGACAGGCCGTGAAGCTTTCTTT.

This chain joins TRBV13 and TRBJ1-2; D ambiguous. Looked up from germline, CDR1 is PRHDT and CDR2 is FYEKMQ (reference sequence). Between the trimmed V and J ends, which lost 5 bases and 7 bases, there was a span of 14 bases. The CDR3 contains 13 residues. The CDR3 region is CASSPKDNAGYTF. In DNA, the CDR3 is TGTGCCAGCAGCCCAAAAGACAATGCTGGCTACACCTTC.

This rearrangement joins TRBV2 to TRBJ1-4, with TRBD1 as a possible D gene (5 bases). The CDR3 runs to 14 residues. V lost 7 bases and J 5 bases, leaving 14 bases between the germline ends. Per the germline V gene, CDR1 is SNHLY and CDR2 is FYNNEI. CDR3 in DNA: TGTGCCAGCAAGGAGACAGCCTTAAATGAAAAACTGTTTTTT. It is translated as CASKETALNEKLFF.

The rearrangement links TRBV28 to TRBJ1-5; 8 nucleotides line up with TRBD1. CDR3 size: 15 residues. Losses at the gene ends were 4 bases for V and 2 bases for J; bases not matched to a gene: 4. Looked up from germline, CDR1 is MDHEN and CDR2 is SYDVKM. CDR3 bases: TGTGCCAGCAGTTCCACAGGGGGTGGCAATCAGCCCCAGCATTTT. Translated, it gives CASSSTGGGNQPQHF.

This clone was seen just once. This chain joins TRBV4-3 and TRBJ2-5; 7 positions agree with TRBD1. The CDR3 contains 15 residues. J lost 0 bases, V lost 4 bases, and 5 bases had no gene match. CDR1 is LGHNA and CDR2 is YSLEER in the germline V gene. Here the CDR3 reads CASSRGTVDQETQYF. The CDR3, as DNA: TGCGCCAGCAGCCGAGGGACAGTAGACCAAGAGACCCAGTACTTC.

This CDR3 is CASSDQPLAGGNEQFF. For the CDR3, the DNA is TGTGCCAGCAGTGACCAGCCTCTAGCGGGCGGGAATGAGCAGTTCTTC. The chain joins TRBV6-1 to TRBJ2-1, with 8 bases that match TRBD2. This CDR3 has 16 amino acids. Germline CDR1 MNHNS, CDR2 SASEGT. The ends lost 3 bases at V and 7 bases at J; junction bases unmatched: 11.

The DNA for the CDR3 is TGTGCCAGTAGTATTCGGGCGGGAGGGGTGAATGAGCAGTTCTTC. This gives the protein CASSIRAGGVNEQFF. The chain is built from TRBV19 and TRBJ2-1, with 9 nucleotides matching TRBD2. This CDR3 has 15 residues. The J segment lost 7 bases and the V segment lost 3 bases, leaving 7 bases of the junction unmatched. The germline CDR1 and CDR2 sequences are LNHDA and SQIVND (reference sequence).